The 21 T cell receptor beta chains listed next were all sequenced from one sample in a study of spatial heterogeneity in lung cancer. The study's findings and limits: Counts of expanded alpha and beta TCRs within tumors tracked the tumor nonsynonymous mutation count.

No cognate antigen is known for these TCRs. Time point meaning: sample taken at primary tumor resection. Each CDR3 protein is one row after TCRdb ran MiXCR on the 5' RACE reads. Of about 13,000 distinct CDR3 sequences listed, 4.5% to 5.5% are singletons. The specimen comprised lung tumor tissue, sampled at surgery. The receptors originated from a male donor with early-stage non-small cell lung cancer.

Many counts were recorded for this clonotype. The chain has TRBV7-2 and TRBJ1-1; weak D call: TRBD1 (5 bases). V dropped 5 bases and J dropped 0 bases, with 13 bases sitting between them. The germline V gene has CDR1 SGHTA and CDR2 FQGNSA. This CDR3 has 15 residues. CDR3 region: CASSIGTGLNTEAFF. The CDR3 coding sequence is TGTGCCAGCAGCATCGGAACAGGACTGAACACTGAAGCTTTCTTT.

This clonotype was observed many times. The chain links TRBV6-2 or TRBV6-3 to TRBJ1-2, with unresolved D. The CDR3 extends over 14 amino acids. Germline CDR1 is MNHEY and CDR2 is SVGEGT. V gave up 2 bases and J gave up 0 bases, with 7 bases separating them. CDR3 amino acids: CASSYGSANYGYTF. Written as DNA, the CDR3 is TGTGCCAGCAGTTACGGATCAGCTAACTATGGCTACACCTTC.

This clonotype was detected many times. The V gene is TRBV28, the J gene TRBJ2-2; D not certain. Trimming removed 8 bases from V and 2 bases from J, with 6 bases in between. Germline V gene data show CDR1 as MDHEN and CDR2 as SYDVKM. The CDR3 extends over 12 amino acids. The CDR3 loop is CASPGNTGELFF. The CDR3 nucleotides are TGTGCCAGCCCAGGCAACACCGGGGAGCTGTTTTTT.

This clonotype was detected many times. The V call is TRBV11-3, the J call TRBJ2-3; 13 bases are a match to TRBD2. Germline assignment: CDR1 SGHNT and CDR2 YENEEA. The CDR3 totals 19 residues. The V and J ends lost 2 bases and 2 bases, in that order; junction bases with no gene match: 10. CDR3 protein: CASSLKLAGGSEATDTQYF. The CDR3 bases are TGTGCCAGCAGCTTAAAACTAGCGGGGGGGAGCGAAGCCACAGATACGCAGTATTTT.

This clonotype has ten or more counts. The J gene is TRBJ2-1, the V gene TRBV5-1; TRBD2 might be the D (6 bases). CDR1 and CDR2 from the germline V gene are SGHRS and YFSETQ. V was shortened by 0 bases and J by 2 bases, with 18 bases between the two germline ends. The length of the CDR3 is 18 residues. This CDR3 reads CASSLGALGGITYNEQFF. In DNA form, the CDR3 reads TGCGCCAGCAGCTTGGGGGCGTTGGGCGGGATAACCTACAATGAGCAGTTCTTC.

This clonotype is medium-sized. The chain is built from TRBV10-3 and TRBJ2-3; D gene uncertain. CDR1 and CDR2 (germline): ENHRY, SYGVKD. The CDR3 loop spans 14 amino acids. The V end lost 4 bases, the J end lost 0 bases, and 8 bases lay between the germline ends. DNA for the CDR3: TGTGCCATCAGTGGCGTGGGGAGCACAGATACGCAGTATTTT. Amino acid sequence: CAISGVGSTDTQYF.

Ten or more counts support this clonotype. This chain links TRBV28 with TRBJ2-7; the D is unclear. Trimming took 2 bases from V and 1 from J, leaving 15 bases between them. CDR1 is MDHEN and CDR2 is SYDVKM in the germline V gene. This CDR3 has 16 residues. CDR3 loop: CASSLQIRADSYEQYF. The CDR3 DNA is TGTGCCAGCAGTTTACAGATCCGGGCCGATTCCTACGAGCAGTACTTC.

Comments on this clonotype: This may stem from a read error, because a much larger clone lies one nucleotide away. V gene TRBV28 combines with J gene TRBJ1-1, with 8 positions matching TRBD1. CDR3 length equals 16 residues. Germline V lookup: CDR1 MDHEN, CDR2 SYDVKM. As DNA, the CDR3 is TGTGCCTGCAGTTTCGGGACAGGCAGAATGAACACTGAAGCTTTCTTT. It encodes CACSFGTGRMNTEAFF.

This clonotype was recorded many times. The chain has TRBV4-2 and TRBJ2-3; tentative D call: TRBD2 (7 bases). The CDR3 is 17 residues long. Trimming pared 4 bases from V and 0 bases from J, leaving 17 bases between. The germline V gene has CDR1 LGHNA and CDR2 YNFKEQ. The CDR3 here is CASSLDPGGQSTDTQYF. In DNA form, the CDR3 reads TGTGCCAGCAGCCTCGATCCGGGGGGCCAAAGCACAGATACGCAGTATTTT.

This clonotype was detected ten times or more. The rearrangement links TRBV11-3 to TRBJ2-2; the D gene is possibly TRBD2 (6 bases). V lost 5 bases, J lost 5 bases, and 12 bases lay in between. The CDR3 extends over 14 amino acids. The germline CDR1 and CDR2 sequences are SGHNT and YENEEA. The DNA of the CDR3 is TGTGCCAGCAGCCCCGTGGCGGGAACCGGGGAGCTGTTTTTT. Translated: CASSPVAGTGELFF.

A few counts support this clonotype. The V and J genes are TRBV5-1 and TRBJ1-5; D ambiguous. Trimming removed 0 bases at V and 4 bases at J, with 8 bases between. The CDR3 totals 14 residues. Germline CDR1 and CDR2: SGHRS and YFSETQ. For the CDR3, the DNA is TGCGCCAGCAGCTTGGGGCCGGATAATCAGCCCCAGCATTTT. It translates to CASSLGPDNQPQHF.

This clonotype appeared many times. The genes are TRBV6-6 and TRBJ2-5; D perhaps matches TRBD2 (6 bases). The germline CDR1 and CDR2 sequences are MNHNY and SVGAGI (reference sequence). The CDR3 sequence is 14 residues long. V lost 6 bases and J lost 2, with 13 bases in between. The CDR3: CASRRPGTQETQYF. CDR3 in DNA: TGTGCCAGCAGACGTCCCGGGACTCAAGAGACCCAGTACTTC.

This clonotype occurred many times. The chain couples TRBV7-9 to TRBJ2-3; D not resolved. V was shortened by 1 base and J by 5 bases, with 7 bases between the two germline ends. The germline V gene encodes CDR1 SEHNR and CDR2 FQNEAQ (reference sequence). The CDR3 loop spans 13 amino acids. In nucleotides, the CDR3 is TGTGCCAGCAGCTTAGATCTGGGAGATACGCAGTATTTT. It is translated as CASSLDLGDTQYF.

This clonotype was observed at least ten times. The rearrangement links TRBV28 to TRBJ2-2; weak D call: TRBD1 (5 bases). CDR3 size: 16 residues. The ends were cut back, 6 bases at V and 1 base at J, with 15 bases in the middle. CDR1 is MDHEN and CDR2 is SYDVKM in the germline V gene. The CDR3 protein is CASSHHGALNTGELFF. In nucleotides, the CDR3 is TGTGCCAGCAGCCACCATGGGGCCCTGAACACCGGGGAGCTGTTTTTT.

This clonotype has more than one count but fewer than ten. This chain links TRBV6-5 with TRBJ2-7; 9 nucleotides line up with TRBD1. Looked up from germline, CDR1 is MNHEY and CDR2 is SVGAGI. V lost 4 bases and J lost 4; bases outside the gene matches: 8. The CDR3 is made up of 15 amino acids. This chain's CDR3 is CASSSTGQGRYEQYF. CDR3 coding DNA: TGTGCCAGCAGTTCTACAGGACAGGGGCGGTACGAGCAGTACTTC.

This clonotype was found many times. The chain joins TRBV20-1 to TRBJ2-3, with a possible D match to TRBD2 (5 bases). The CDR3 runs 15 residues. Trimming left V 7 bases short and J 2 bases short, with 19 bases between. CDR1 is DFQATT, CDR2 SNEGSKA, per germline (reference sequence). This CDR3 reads CSVLKAEGITDTQYF. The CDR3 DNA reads TGCAGTGTGTTGAAGGCTGAGGGTATCACAGATACGCAGTATTTT.

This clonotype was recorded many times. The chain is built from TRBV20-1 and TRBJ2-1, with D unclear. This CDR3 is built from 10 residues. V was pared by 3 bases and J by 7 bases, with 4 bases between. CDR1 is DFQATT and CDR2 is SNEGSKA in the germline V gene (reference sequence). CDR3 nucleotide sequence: TGCAGTGCTAGGGAAAATGAGCAGTTCTTC. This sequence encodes CSARENEQFF.

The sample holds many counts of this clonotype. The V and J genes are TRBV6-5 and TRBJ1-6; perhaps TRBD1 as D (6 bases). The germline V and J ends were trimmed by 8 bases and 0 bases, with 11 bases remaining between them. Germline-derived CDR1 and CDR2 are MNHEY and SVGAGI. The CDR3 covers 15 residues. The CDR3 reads CASRQDHSYNSPLHF. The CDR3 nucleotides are TGTGCCAGCCGACAGGACCACTCCTATAATTCACCCCTCCACTTT.

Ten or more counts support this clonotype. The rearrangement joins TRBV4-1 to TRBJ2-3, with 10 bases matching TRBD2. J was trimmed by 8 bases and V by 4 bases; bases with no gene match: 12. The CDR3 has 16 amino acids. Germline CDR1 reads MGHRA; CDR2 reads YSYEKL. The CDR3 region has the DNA TGCGCCAGCAGCCTTGGACGGAGCGGGGGGGCGGGTACGCAGTATTTT. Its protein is CASSLGRSGGAGTQYF.

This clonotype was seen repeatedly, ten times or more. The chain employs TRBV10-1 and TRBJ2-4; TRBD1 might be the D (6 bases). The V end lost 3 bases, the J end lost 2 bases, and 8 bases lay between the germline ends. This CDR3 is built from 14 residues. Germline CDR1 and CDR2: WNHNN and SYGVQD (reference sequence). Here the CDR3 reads CASSDGGPKNIQYF. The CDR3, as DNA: TGCGCCAGCAGTGATGGGGGCCCCAAAAACATTCAGTACTTC.

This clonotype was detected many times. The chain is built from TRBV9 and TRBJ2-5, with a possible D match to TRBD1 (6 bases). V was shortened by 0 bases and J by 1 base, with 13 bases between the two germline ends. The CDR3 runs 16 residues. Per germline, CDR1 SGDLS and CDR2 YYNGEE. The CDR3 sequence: CASSVEGGNPQETQYF. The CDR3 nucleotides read TGTGCCAGCAGCGTAGAAGGGGGAAACCCCCAAGAGACCCAGTACTTC.